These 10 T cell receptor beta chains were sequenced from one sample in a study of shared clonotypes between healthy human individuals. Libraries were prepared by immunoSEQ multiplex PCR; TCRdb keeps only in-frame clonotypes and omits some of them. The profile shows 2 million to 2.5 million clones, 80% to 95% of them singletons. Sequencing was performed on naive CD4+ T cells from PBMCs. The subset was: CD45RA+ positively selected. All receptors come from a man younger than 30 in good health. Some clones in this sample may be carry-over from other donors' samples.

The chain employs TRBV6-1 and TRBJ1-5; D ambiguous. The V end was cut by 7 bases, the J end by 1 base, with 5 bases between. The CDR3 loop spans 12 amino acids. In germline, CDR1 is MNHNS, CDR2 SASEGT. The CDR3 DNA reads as TGTGCCAGCAAGCTAAGCAATCAGCCCCAGCATTTT. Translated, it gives CASKLSNQPQHF.

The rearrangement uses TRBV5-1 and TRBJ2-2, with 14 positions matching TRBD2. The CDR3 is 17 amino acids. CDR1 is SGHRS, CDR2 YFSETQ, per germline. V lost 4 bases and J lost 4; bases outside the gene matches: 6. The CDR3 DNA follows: TGCGCCAGCAGCACGGGACTAGCGGGAGCGATCACCGGGGAGCTGTTTTTT. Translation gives CASSTGLAGAITGELFF.

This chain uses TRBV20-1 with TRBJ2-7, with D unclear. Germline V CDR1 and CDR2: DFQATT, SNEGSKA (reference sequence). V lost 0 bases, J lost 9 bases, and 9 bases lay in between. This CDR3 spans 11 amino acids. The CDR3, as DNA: TGCAGTGCTAGAGATCCGGATTCGCAGTACTTC. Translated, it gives CSARDPDSQYF.

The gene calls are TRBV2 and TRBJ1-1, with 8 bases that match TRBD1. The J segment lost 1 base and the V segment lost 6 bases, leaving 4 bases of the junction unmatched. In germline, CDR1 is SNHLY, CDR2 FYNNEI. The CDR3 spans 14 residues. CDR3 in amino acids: CASSLTGENTEAFF. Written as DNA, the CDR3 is TGTGCCAGCAGCCTGACAGGGGAGAACACTGAAGCTTTCTTT.

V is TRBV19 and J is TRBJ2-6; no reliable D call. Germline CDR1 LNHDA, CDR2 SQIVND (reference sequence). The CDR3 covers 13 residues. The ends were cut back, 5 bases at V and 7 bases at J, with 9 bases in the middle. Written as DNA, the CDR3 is TGTGCCAGTAGTGAGAGTAGCGCCAACGTCCTGACTTTC. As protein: CASSESSANVLTF. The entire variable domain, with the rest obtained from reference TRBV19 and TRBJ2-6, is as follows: DGGITQSPKYLFRKEGQNVTLSCEQNLNHDAMYWYRQDPGQGLRLIYYSQIVNDFQKGDIAEGYSVSREKKESFPLTVTSAQKNPTAFYLCASSESSANVLTFGAGSRLTVL.

The CDR3 spells CASHRGEGGELFF. The DNA of the CDR3 is TGCGCCAGCCACAGGGGGGAAGGCGGGGAGCTGTTTTTT. The chain joins TRBV5-1 to TRBJ2-2; 8 bases agree with TRBD1. Looked up from germline, CDR1 is SGHRS and CDR2 is YFSETQ. The CDR3 has 13 amino acids. The trim removed 7 bases at V and 7 bases at J, leaving 6 bases unmatched.

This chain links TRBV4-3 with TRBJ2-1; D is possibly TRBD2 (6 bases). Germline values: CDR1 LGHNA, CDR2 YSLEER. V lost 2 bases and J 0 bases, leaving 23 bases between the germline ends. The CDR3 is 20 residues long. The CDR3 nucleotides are TGCGCCAGCAGCCAAAAGTGGTTCGATCTCGGGGGAAACTCCTACAATGAGCAGTTCTTC. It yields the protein CASSQKWFDLGGNSYNEQFF.

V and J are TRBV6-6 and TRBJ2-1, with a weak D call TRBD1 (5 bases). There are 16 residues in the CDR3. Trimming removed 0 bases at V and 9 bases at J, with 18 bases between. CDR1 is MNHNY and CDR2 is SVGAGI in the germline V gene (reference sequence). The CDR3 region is CASSYSILPNQGEQFF. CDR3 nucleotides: TGTGCCAGCAGTTACTCGATCCTCCCAAACCAGGGTGAGCAGTTCTTC.

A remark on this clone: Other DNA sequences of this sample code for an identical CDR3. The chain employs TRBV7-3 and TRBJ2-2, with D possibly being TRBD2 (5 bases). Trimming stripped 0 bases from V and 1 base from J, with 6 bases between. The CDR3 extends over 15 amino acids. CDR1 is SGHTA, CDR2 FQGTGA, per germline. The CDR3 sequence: CASSLTSGNTGELFF. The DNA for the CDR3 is TGTGCCAGCAGCTTAACCAGCGGGAACACCGGGGAGCTGTTTTTT.

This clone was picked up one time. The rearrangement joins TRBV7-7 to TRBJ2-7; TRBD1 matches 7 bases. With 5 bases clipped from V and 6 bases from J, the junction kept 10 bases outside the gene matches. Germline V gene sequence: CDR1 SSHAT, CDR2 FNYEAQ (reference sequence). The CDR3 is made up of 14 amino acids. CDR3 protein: CASSQTPTGSEQYF. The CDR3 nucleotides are TGTGCCAGCAGCCAGACTCCGACAGGGAGCGAGCAGTACTTC.